This is a list of T cell receptor beta chains from one sample in a study of cytomegalovirus exposure and HLA in healthy donors. This table comes from immunoSEQ multiplex PCR, and its TCRdb copy is limited to in-frame clones, with some not included. The sample lists about 120,000 clones, over 60% occurring once. The source material was PBMCs. The receptors stem from a woman aged 25 to 45 in good health and CMV-seropositive. The CDR3 runs from the conserved cysteine through the conserved F or W. The D gene is left open where the match is weak. Clone size is not always given. Where it is, it says once, few, many or a class for expanded clones.

V gene	clone size	J gene	D gene	CDR3 protein	CDR3 DNA
TRBV18	few	TRBJ2-3	TRBD2	CASSRAGGPGTDTQYF	TGTGCCAGCTCGAGAGCGGGGGGGCCGGGCACAGATACGCAGTATTTT
TRBV7-9	.	TRBJ1-2	TRBD1	CASSLSNPTGLNYGYTF	TGTGCCAGCAGCCTTTCTAATCCGACAGGGCTAAACTATGGCTACACCTTC
TRBV5-1	.	TRBJ2-2	.	CASSLPGPGELFF	TGCGCCAGCAGCTTGCCAGGGCCCGGGGAGCTGTTTTTT
TRBV5-4	once	TRBJ2-1	TRBD2	CASGNWAGGDEQFF	TGTGCCAGCGGAAATTGGGCGGGGGGTGATGAGCAGTTCTTC
TRBV7-2	.	TRBJ1-1	TRBD1	CASSESQGADTEAFF	TGTGCCAGCAGCGAATCACAGGGGGCCGACACTGAAGCTTTCTTT
TRBV5-1	.	TRBJ1-2	TRBD1	CASRRPGQNYGYTF	TGCGCCAGCAGGCGTCCGGGACAGAACTATGGCTACACCTTC
TRBV5-6	few	TRBJ1-1	TRBD1	CASSLTGGLEAFF	TGTGCCAGCAGCTTGACAGGGGGGCTTGAAGCTTTCTTT
TRBV6-6	.	TRBJ1-2	.	CASSPRLGPRGGYTF	TGTGCCAGCAGTCCGCGACTGGGCCCGAGGGGGGGCTACACCTTC
TRBV5-6	.	TRBJ2-7	.	CASSLGQISSYEQYF	TGTGCCAGCAGCTTGGGGCAGATAAGCTCCTACGAGCAGTACTTC
TRBV28	.	TRBJ2-1	TRBD1	CATNRGLNEQFF	TGTGCCACGAACAGGGGTTTGAATGAGCAGTTCTTC
TRBV19	.	TRBJ2-5	TRBD1	CASSIVGTGKETQYF	TGTGCCAGTAGTATAGTCGGGACAGGAAAAGAGACCCAGTACTTC
TRBV5-6	.	TRBJ1-6	.	CASSEATTGNSPLHF	TGTGCCAGCAGCGAGGCTACAACGGGGAATTCACCCCTCCACTTT
TRBV28	few	TRBJ2-7	TRBD1	CASSRQGASYEQYF	TGTGCCAGCAGTAGACAGGGGGCTTCCTACGAGCAGTACTTC
TRBV28	.	TRBJ2-7	TRBD2	CASLTAGGSSYEQYF	TGTGCCAGTCTTACTGCGGGGGGGAGCTCCTACGAGCAGTACTTC
TRBV7-2	.	TRBJ2-2	TRBD2	CASSLEGGGGTGELFF	TGTGCCAGCAGCTTAGAGGGCGGGGGAGGTACCGGGGAGCTGTTTTTT
TRBV13	once	TRBJ2-5	TRBD2	CASSLPGGAGMQETQYF	TGTGCCAGCAGCCTTCCGGGGGGGGCAGGGATGCAAGAGACCCAGTACTTC
TRBV28	.	TRBJ2-7	.	CASSFIGREQYF	TGTGCCAGCAGTTTTATAGGGAGGGAGCAGTACTTC
TRBV27	.	TRBJ2-7	.	CASSTQGLFEQYF	TGTGCCAGCAGTACCCAGGGACTTTTCGAGCAGTACTTC
TRBV5-1	.	TRBJ2-3	TRBD2	CASRRTSGGPTDTQYF	TGCGCCAGCAGGCGGACTAGCGGGGGCCCCACAGATACGCAGTATTTT
TRBV19	few	TRBJ1-2	.	CASFAPRGGFGYGYTF	TGTGCCAGTTTCGCACCACGAGGGGGTTTTGGATATGGCTACACCTTC
TRBV6-5	few	TRBJ2-1	TRBD2	CASSIAGSRHNEQFF	TGTGCCAGCAGTATAGCGGGGTCCCGACACAATGAGCAGTTCTTC
TRBV18	.	TRBJ2-2	.	CASSPLFKEKTGELFF	TGTGCCAGCTCACCACTTTTCAAGGAGAAGACCGGGGAGCTGTTTTTT
TRBV4-3	.	TRBJ2-1	TRBD2	CASSQERGGPFEQFF	TGCGCCAGCAGCCAAGAGCGGGGGGGCCCCTTTGAGCAGTTCTTC
TRBV7-3	.	TRBJ1-2	.	CASSPDSNYGYTF	TGTGCCAGCAGCCCAGACAGTAACTATGGCTACACCTTC
TRBV28	.	TRBJ1-5	.	CASSLWAGRGNQPQHF	TGTGCCAGCAGTTTATGGGCAGGGAGGGGCAATCAGCCCCAGCATTTT
TRBV19	.	TRBJ2-7	TRBD2	CASSIFLLAGGPRGYEQYF	TGTGCCAGTAGTATCTTCCTCCTAGCGGGGGGGCCGAGGGGTTACGAGCAGTACTTC
TRBV6-1	.	TRBJ1-5	.	CASSERGNQPQHF	TGTGCCAGCAGTGAACGCGGCAATCAGCCCCAGCATTTT
TRBV27	.	TRBJ2-1	.	CASSLGGGIIQFF	TGTGCCAGCAGTTTGGGTGGGGGCATTATTCAGTTCTTC
TRBV4-1	.	TRBJ2-2	.	CASTTWEVPGELFF	TGCGCCAGCACCACCTGGGAGGTACCGGGGGAGCTGTTTTTT
TRBV5-6	.	TRBJ2-3	TRBD2	CASSLERGSSTDTQYF	TGTGCCAGCAGCTTGGAGCGGGGATCTAGCACAGATACGCAGTATTTT
TRBV1	.	TRBJ2-2	.	CTSPGGASSGELFF	TGCACCTCTCCCGGGGGGGCCTCGAGCGGGGAGCTGTTTTTT
TRBV14	few	TRBJ1-6	TRBD1	CASSLSGGPNNSPLHF	TGTGCCAGCAGCCTCTCAGGGGGGCCAAATAATTCACCCCTCCACTTT
TRBV19	.	TRBJ2-3	TRBD2	CASKGLASTDTQYF	TGTGCCAGTAAGGGACTAGCGAGCACAGATACGCAGTATTTT
TRBV2	few	TRBJ1-5	.	CASSDPRGNQPQHF	TGTGCCAGCAGTGACCCCAGGGGTAATCAGCCCCAGCATTTT
TRBV10-3	.	TRBJ2-7	.	CAISDGGAIHEQYF	TGTGCCATCAGTGACGGAGGGGCCATCCACGAGCAGTACTTC
TRBV2	.	TRBJ1-1	.	CASSDSRGRGAFF	TGTGCCAGCAGTGACTCGCGAGGGCGAGGAGCTTTCTTT
TRBV7-2	.	TRBJ1-2	TRBD1	CASSSRDRGSGYTF	TGTGCCAGCAGCTCCCGGGACAGGGGTTCTGGCTACACCTTC
TRBV5-4	.	TRBJ2-3	TRBD2	CASSSTSGAGTDTQYF	TGTGCCAGCAGCTCGACTAGCGGGGCCGGCACAGATACGCAGTATTTT
TRBV29-1	.	TRBJ2-5	.	CSVALRGETQYF	TGCAGCGTAGCCCTAAGGGGGGAGACCCAGTACTTC